A single sample gave rise to the 3 T cell receptor beta chains below, sequenced in a study of beta chain features in type 1 diabetes. Study-wide findings and caveats: Among patients with Type 1 diabetes, TCRB CDR3s were moderately but significantly shorter in every one of the four CD4+ subsets.

These receptors have no identified antigens. Since all of the isolated RNA was reverse transcribed, expressed TCRB transcripts were what got sequenced. Assay used: immunoSEQ multiplex PCR; TCRdb lists only in-frame clones, some missing. The repertoire holds 150,000 to 200,000 clones, with around 9% as singletons. Sequencing used central memory CD4+ T cells from blood. The source is a woman under 40 with type 1 diabetes.

This clone has a handful of counts. This rearrangement joins TRBV20-1 to TRBJ1-1; D not resolved. Germline assignment: CDR1 DFQATT and CDR2 SNEGSKA (reference sequence). CDR3 length: 11 residues. V dropped 1 base and J dropped 6 bases, with 6 bases sitting between them. In DNA, the CDR3 is TGCAGTGCTAGAGTTAGAGCTGAAGCTTTCTTT. Its protein product is CSARVRAEAFF.

The chain joins TRBV18 to TRBJ1-1; possibly TRBD1 for D (6 bases). Per the germline V gene, CDR1 is KGHSH and CDR2 is LQKENI. The CDR3 contains 15 residues. Trimming cost V 0 bases and J 4 bases, with 12 bases left between them. This CDR3 reads CASSPPGRGSTEAFF. CDR3 nucleotide sequence: TGTGCCAGCTCACCACCGGGAAGGGGGAGCACTGAAGCTTTCTTT.

In its sample, this clone was seen a few times. The chain joins TRBV9 to TRBJ1-1; no reliable D call. Germline loops: CDR1 SGDLS, CDR2 YYNGEE. This CDR3 is 14 amino acids long. V lost 3 bases to trimming and J lost 4 bases, with 13 bases between them. CDR3 DNA sequence: TGTGCCAGCAGCGCGGGCCTAACTAGCACTGAAGCTTTCTTT. This gives the protein CASSAGLTSTEAFF. Drawing the rest from reference TRBV9 and TRBJ1-1, the complete variable domain is DSGVTQTPKHLITATGQRVTLRCSPRSGDLSVYWYQQSLDQGLQFLIQYYNGEERAKGNILERFSAQQFPDLHSELNLSSLELGDSALYFCASSAGLTSTEAFFGQGTRLTVV.